The clone carrying this T cell receptor beta chain was detected once. CDR1 is MNHEY, CDR2 SMNVEV, per germline (reference sequence). Germline trimming cut 4 bases from V and 3 bases from J; bases unmatched to any gene: 9. The CDR3 is made up of 17 amino acids. The data belong to a study of blood T cell repertoires in COVID-19. In the original analysis: Estimation of nucleated cell counts was performed using reference gene primer amplification. Profiled with immunoSEQ multiplex PCR; TCRdb holds only in-frame clones, not every one. The D gene and trimming were derived from the DNA, and the V and J assignments and clone size from that table. The sample holds roughly 480,000 clones; roughly 89% are singletons and the top ten take around 0.92%.

The V and J genes are TRBV27 and TRBJ2-5, with 12 bases that match TRBD2. The receptor was derived from a man aged 18 to 29 with COVID-19, enrolled during active disease. Input material: peripheral blood. The CDR3 here is CASSSTSRLAGEETQYF. The CDR3 coding sequence is TGTGCCAGCAGTTCAACCTCACGACTAGCGGGGGAAGAGACCCAGTACTTC.